Listed here are 11 T cell receptor beta chains from one sample, sequenced in a study of cytomegalovirus exposure and HLA in healthy donors. Vbeta (60) and Jbeta (13) primers were used in the PCR. Generated by immunoSEQ multiplex PCR, the TCRdb table keeps only in-frame clones and is missing some. The top ten clones hold nearly 6.5% of a sample with about 160,000 clones, roughly 84% of them seen once. The sequenced sample consisted of PBMCs. These TCRs come from a man aged 45-65 years in good health and CMV-seropositive.

The count of this clone is one. The rearrangement uses TRBV5-1 and TRBJ2-1; tentative D call: TRBD1 (5 bases). The CDR3 runs 17 residues. Germline values: CDR1 SGHRS, CDR2 YFSETQ. V lost 4 bases and J 8 bases, leaving 25 bases between the germline ends. CDR3 DNA sequence: TGCGCCAGCAGCCCGCCCTGGAGCACCTCTGGGGCATATGAGCAGTTCTTC. Translated, it gives CASSPPWSTSGAYEQFF.

The gene calls are TRBV9 and TRBJ2-5; TRBD2 might be the D (5 bases). The CDR3 length is 17 residues. Germline loops: CDR1 SGDLS, CDR2 YYNGEE. Trimming cost V 0 bases and J 5 bases, with 20 bases left between them. The CDR3 DNA reads as TGTGCCAGCAGCGTAGACGGAGGTTCGGGGTCCTGGGAGACCCAGTACTTC. Translating gives CASSVDGGSGSWETQYF.

The chain uses TRBV6-1 and TRBJ1-2, with a tentative D call TRBD1 (5 bases). In germline, CDR1 is MNHNS, CDR2 SASEGT. V dropped 0 bases and J dropped 6 bases, with 23 bases sitting between them. This CDR3 comprises 18 residues. The CDR3 coding sequence is TGTGCCAGCAGTGAAGCGCTTCGGTACCGGGGGGGTGTGGATGGCTACACCTTC. Translated, it gives CASSEALRYRGGVDGYTF.

V usage is TRBV11-3 and J usage is TRBJ1-1; 9 nucleotides line up with TRBD1. V shed 6 bases and J 10 bases; nucleotides not matched to a gene: 15. CDR1 is SGHNT and CDR2 is YENEEA in the germline V gene. The CDR3 is made up of 15 amino acids. The CDR3 reads CASSLLRDRERGAFF. Written as DNA, the CDR3 is TGTGCCAGCAGTCTCCTCCGGGACAGGGAAAGAGGAGCTTTCTTT.

The chain is built from TRBV5-3 and TRBJ2-3, with D possibly matching TRBD1 (6 bases). TRBV5-3 is sorted into the ORF group, with uncertain function. This CDR3 is built from 13 residues. Trimming shortened V by 2 bases and J by 4 bases, and 8 bases separated the two germline ends. CDR3 protein: CARSLEGADTQYF. CDR3 DNA sequence: TGTGCCAGAAGCTTAGAGGGGGCAGATACGCAGTATTTT.

This chain connects TRBV10-3 to TRBJ1-3; tentatively, D is TRBD1 (5 bases). Looked up from germline, CDR1 is ENHRY and CDR2 is SYGVKD. Trimming took off 6 bases at V and 2 bases at J, with 14 bases between the two ends. The CDR3 runs 15 residues. The CDR3 bases are TGTGCCATCAGCTCCAGGGATTCAGCTGGAAACACCATATATTTT. It codes for CAISSRDSAGNTIYF.

The V and J genes are TRBV5-6 and TRBJ2-1, with 8 positions matching TRBD2. This CDR3 spans 16 amino acids. Germline lookup yields CDR1 SGHDT and CDR2 YYEEEE. Trimming took 4 bases from V and 10 from J; bases not matched to a gene: 16. In nucleotides, the CDR3 is TGTGCCAGCAGCCCAAGGTACGCGGGGGGACCTCGAGAGCAGTTCTTC. Translating gives CASSPRYAGGPREQFF.

This sequence joins TRBV7-9 and TRBJ1-1, with 8 nucleotides matching TRBD1. The CDR3 is made up of 13 amino acids. The germline CDR1 and CDR2 sequences are SEHNR and FQNEAQ (reference sequence). Losses at the gene ends were 5 bases for V and 6 bases for J; bases not matched to a gene: 5. The CDR3 DNA sequence: TGTGCCAGCAGCAGGACAGGGAGCGCTGAAGCTTTCTTT. It yields the protein CASSRTGSAEAFF.

In the case of this clone: This CDR3 is also generated by other DNA sequences in the sample. The chain links TRBV14 to TRBJ1-1; D is unclear. The ends were cut back, 4 bases at V and 4 bases at J, with 10 bases in the middle. The CDR3 spans 13 residues. Germline assignment: CDR1 SGHDN and CDR2 FVKESK. CDR3 region: CASSLGGGTEAFF. The CDR3 DNA follows: TGTGCCAGCAGCCTAGGAGGAGGCACTGAAGCTTTCTTT.

The V call is TRBV5-5, the J call TRBJ2-7; 8 nucleotides match TRBD1. In germline, CDR1 is SGHKS, CDR2 YYEKEE (reference sequence). J lost 2 bases, V lost 2 bases, and 3 bases had no gene match. CDR3 length: 14 amino acids. The CDR3 bases are TGTGCCAGCAGCTTAGGACAGGGACCCTACGAGCAGTACTTC. This sequence encodes CASSLGQGPYEQYF.

This chain connects TRBV6-4 to TRBJ2-5; D possibly corresponds to TRBD2 (6 bases). The CDR3 is 13 amino acids. V was shortened by 0 bases and J by 5 bases, with 7 bases between the two germline ends. CDR1 and CDR2 from the germline V gene are MRHNA and SNTAGT. CDR3 nucleotide sequence: TGTGCCAGCAGTGACTCGGAGGGGGAGACCCAGTACTTC. This gives the protein CASSDSEGETQYF.